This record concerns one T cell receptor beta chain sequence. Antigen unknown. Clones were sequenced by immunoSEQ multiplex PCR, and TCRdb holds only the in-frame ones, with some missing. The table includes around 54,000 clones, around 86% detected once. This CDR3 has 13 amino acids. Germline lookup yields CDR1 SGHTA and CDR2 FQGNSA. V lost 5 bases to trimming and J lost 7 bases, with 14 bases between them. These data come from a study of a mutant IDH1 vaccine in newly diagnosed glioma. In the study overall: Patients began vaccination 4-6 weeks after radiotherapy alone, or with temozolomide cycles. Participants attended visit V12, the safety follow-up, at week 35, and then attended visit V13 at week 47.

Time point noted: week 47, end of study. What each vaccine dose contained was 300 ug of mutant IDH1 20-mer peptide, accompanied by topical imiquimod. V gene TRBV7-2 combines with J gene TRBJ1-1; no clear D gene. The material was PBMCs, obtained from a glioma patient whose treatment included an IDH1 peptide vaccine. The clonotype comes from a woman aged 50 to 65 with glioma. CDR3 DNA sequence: TGTGCCAGCAGCCTAGGGCCCTTAAATGAAGCTTTCTTT. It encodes CASSLGPLNEAFF.